One and the same sample provided the 24 T cell receptor beta chains below, sequenced in a study of patients with pleural tuberculosis (dated by TCRdb to about 2014). Sequenced on an Illumina Genome Analyzer IIx. The public reads were quality trimmed at Q25 with fastp and then assembled into clones with MiXCR by TCRdb, keeping productive beta chains. Every entry covers one CDR3 protein and lists the most common genes and DNA from its rows. The sample table contains around 49,000 distinct CDR3 sequences; only one count was recorded for 7.3% of them. Together, the top ten hold around 15% of the sample. These receptors were collected from a human donor with pleural tuberculosis.

This clonotype was counted ten times or more. The chain employs TRBV28 and TRBJ2-1; 9 bases agree with TRBD2. Germline V gene data show CDR1 as MDHEN and CDR2 as SYDVKM. The CDR3 covers 17 residues. V was clipped by 2 bases and J by 10 bases; unmatched bases: 15. The CDR3 nucleotides are TGTGCCAGCAGTTTAAGCGGACTAGCGCCGAGGGGGGACGAGCAGTTCTTC. Its protein is CASSLSGLAPRGDEQFF.

This clonotype was seen only a few times. A read error may be the cause here, since a much bigger clone is one base away. The V gene is TRBV6-2 or TRBV6-3, the J gene TRBJ2-1, with 7 bases identical to TRBD1. CDR3 size: 14 residues. V was clipped by 4 bases and J by 3 bases; unmatched bases: 3. The germline CDR1 and CDR2 sequences are MNHEY and SVGEGT. CDR3 residues: CASSSGTDYNEQFF. DNA for the CDR3: TGTGCCAGCAGTTCAGGGACAGACTACAATGAGCAGTTCTTC.

There are many counts of this clonotype. As DNA, the CDR3 is TGTGCCACTTCCCGACTAGCGGGAGGGCCAGATACGCAGTATTTT. It is translated as CATSRLAGGPDTQYF. J is TRBJ2-3 and V is TRBV24-1, with 14 bases that match TRBD2. V trimming: 10 bases; J trimming: 4 bases; junction bases outside the gene matches: 6. Germline CDR1 is KGHDR and CDR2 is SFDVKD. The CDR3 runs to 15 residues.

This clonotype was detected only a few times. The CDR3 here is CSVSRRGGLFYNEQFF. In DNA form, the CDR3 reads TGCAGCGTGAGCCGGAGGGGGGGACTATTCTACAATGAGCAGTTCTTC. J is TRBJ2-1 and V is TRBV29-1; D might be TRBD2 (7 bases). This CDR3 has 16 amino acids. Trimming removed 6 bases from V and 3 bases from J, with 21 bases in between. Germline V gene sequence: CDR1 SQVTM, CDR2 ANQGSEA.

This clonotype was observed many times. Written as DNA, the CDR3 is TGCAGTGCTAGAGATGGGGGTCTCACAGATACGCAGTATTTT. Translation: CSARDGGLTDTQYF. The chain couples TRBV20-1 to TRBJ2-3; the D call may be TRBD1 or TRBD2 (5 bases each). CDR3 size: 14 residues. The germline CDR1 and CDR2 sequences are DFQATT and SNEGSKA (reference sequence). The V end lost 0 bases, the J end lost 2 bases, and 9 bases lay between the germline ends.

This clonotype has a handful of counts. The rearrangement joins TRBV11-1 to TRBJ2-7; D not certain. CDR3 length: 15 amino acids. CDR1 SGHAT and CDR2 FQDESV come from the germline V gene (reference sequence). The ends were cut back, 3 bases at V and 0 bases at J, with 12 bases in the middle. The chain's CDR3 is CASSLDTVSSYEQYF. In DNA form, the CDR3 reads TGTGCCAGCAGCTTGGATACGGTCTCCTCCTACGAGCAGTACTTC.

This clonotype has at least ten counts. V and J are TRBV28 and TRBJ1-1, with a weak D call TRBD1 (6 bases). The CDR3 is 16 residues long. The V gene's germline CDR1 is MDHEN and CDR2 SYDVKM. Trimming took 3 bases from V and 4 from J, leaving 18 bases between them. CDR3 amino acids: CASSLGGASPPTEAFF. The DNA for the CDR3 is TGTGCCAGCAGTTTGGGGGGGGCATCCCCTCCCACTGAAGCTTTCTTT.

This clonotype was seen many times. The DNA of the CDR3 is TGTGCCAGTAGTATCGGCGGTACAGATACGCAGTATTTT. Translated: CASSIGGTDTQYF. The V call is TRBV19, the J call TRBJ2-3; D unresolved. CDR1 and CDR2 (germline): LNHDA, SQIVND (reference sequence). Trimming took off 3 bases at V and 3 bases at J, with 7 bases between the two ends. CDR3 length: 13 amino acids.

The rearrangement uses TRBV20-1 and TRBJ1-5; unclear D gene. Germline V gene data show CDR1 as DFQATT and CDR2 as SNEGSKA (reference sequence). Trimming took 6 bases from V and 3 from J, leaving 21 bases between them. This CDR3 region has 16 residues. CDR3 in amino acids: CSASSRSAGNNQPQHF. The CDR3 nucleotides are TGCAGTGCCAGCTCACGGTCAGCGGGAAACAATCAGCCCCAGCATTTT.

This clonotype has at least ten counts. The chain links TRBV20-1 to TRBJ2-1, with 10 bases matching TRBD2. The CDR3 runs 16 residues. CDR1 is DFQATT, CDR2 SNEGSKA, per germline (reference sequence). Trimming cost V 0 bases and J 3 bases; bases outside gene matches: 5. The CDR3 DNA follows: TGCAGTGCTAGAGATGATACTAGCGGGAACTACAATGAGCAGTTCTTC. It encodes CSARDDTSGNYNEQFF.

This clonotype was seen a few times. The rearrangement uses TRBV19 and TRBJ2-5; 10 bases match TRBD2. V was clipped by 6 bases and J by 4 bases; unmatched bases: 8. The CDR3 runs 15 residues. Germline V gene data show CDR1 as LNHDA and CDR2 as SQIVND (reference sequence). The CDR3 sequence is CASRISGRRGETQYF. Here the CDR3 DNA reads TGTGCCAGTAGGATTAGCGGGAGGCGAGGAGAGACCCAGTACTTC.

A few counts support this clonotype. V and J are TRBV11-2 and TRBJ2-7, with D uncertain. Germline V CDR1 and CDR2: SGHAT, FQNNGV. The germline V and J ends were trimmed by 2 bases and 1 base, with 12 bases remaining between them. CDR3 length: 15 amino acids. CDR3 sequence reads: CASSLLGMGSYEQYF. The DNA of the CDR3 is TGTGCCAGCAGCTTATTAGGGATGGGGTCCTACGAGCAGTACTTC.

The V gene is TRBV29-1, the J gene TRBJ2-5; D unclear. CDR3 size: 12 residues. Germline CDR1 reads SQVTM; CDR2 reads ANQGSEA. V dropped 0 bases and J dropped 0 bases, with 2 bases sitting between them. The CDR3 loop reads CSVEEYQETQYF. CDR3 nucleotides: TGCAGCGTTGAAGAGTACCAAGAGACCCAGTACTTC.

This clonotype was seen at least ten times. The CDR3 protein is CSARADSGFSGNTIYF. CDR3 nucleotide sequence: TGCAGTGCTAGAGCAGACTCGGGATTCTCTGGAAACACCATATATTTT. This sequence joins TRBV20-1 and TRBJ1-3; no clear D. Deletions cut 1 base from V and 0 bases from J, with 13 bases between. This CDR3 is built from 16 residues. Germline V gene data show CDR1 as DFQATT and CDR2 as SNEGSKA (reference sequence).

This clonotype was seen a handful of times. The rearrangement uses TRBV9 and TRBJ1-3; 7 positions agree with TRBD1. The CDR3 totals 14 residues. V was clipped by 0 bases and J by 4 bases; unmatched bases: 1. The V gene's germline CDR1 is SGDLS and CDR2 YYNGEE. The DNA for the CDR3 is TGTGCCAGCAGCGTAGCACAGGGGGGAAACACCATATATTTT. Its translation: CASSVAQGGNTIYF.

The CDR3 here is CASSSWTSGHTDTQYF. The CDR3 bases are TGTGCCAGCAGCTCTTGGACTAGCGGACACACAGATACGCAGTATTTT. The chain recombines TRBV7-1 with TRBJ2-3; 10 bases fit TRBD2. TRBV7-1 is an open reading frame, and its role is uncertain. The CDR3 contains 16 residues. Trimming took 3 bases from V and 2 from J; bases not matched to a gene: 5.

This clonotype showed up many times. The J gene is TRBJ2-3, the V gene TRBV29-1, with 10 bases that match TRBD1. The trim removed 7 bases at V and 2 bases at J, leaving 3 bases unmatched. The CDR3 has 13 amino acids. Germline V lookup: CDR1 SQVTM, CDR2 ANQGSEA. CDR3 residues: CSGGQGDTDTQYF. CDR3 sequence (DNA): TGCAGCGGTGGACAGGGGGACACAGATACGCAGTATTTT.

This clonotype was seen many times. V is TRBV20-1 and J is TRBJ1-2; a weak D match, TRBD1 (5 bases). The CDR3 has 13 amino acids. V dropped 5 bases and J dropped 4 bases, with 14 bases sitting between them. In germline, CDR1 is DFQATT, CDR2 SNEGSKA (reference sequence). The CDR3 DNA sequence: TGCAGTGCTCAGACAGCCTCTACCTATGGCTACACCTTC. It yields the protein CSAQTASTYGYTF.

This clonotype was recorded at least ten times. In DNA, the CDR3 is TGTGCCAGCTGCCCCAACGGAGGGCTTAACTATGGCTACACCTTC. It yields the protein CASCPNGGLNYGYTF. This chain links TRBV11-2 with TRBJ1-2; D is unclear. Trimming cost V 8 bases and J 1 base, with 17 bases left between them. The V gene's germline CDR1 is SGHAT and CDR2 FQNNGV. The CDR3 has 15 amino acids.

In its sample, this clonotype was seen many times. The chain is built from TRBV2 and TRBJ1-1, with 9 bases fitting TRBD1. CDR3 length: 14 amino acids. The V and J ends lost 10 bases and 0 bases, in that order; junction bases with no gene match: 6. Germline-derived CDR1 and CDR2 are SNHLY and FYNNEI. CDR3 bases: TGTGCCACCAACGGACAGGGGATGAACACTGAAGCTTTCTTT. This codes for CATNGQGMNTEAFF. Looking up the rest from reference TRBV2 and TRBJ1-1 gives the full variable domain: EPEVTQTPSHQVTQMGQEVILRCVPISNHLYFYWYRQILGQKVEFLVSFYNNEISEKSEIFDDQFSVERPDGSNFTLKIRSTKLEDSAMYFCATNGQGMNTEAFFGQGTRLTVV.

This chain joins TRBV29-1 and TRBJ1-1, with D possibly matching TRBD1 (5 bases). Germline CDR1 SQVTM, CDR2 ANQGSEA. The V gene lost 7 bases and the J gene lost 4 bases, with 16 bases spanning the gap. The CDR3 totals 13 residues. The CDR3 spells CSAVGDEGTEAFF. The CDR3 DNA is TGCAGCGCTGTGGGGGATGAGGGCACTGAAGCTTTCTTT.

This clonotype was counted ten times or more. The chain joins TRBV11-1 to TRBJ2-2; 7 nucleotides match TRBD1. Germline V gene data show CDR1 as SGHAT and CDR2 as FQDESV (reference sequence). The V gene end was trimmed by 1 base and the J gene end by 0 bases; junction bases not matched to a gene: 2. The length of the CDR3 is 16 residues. This chain's CDR3 is CASSLGGQANTGELFF. The DNA of the CDR3 is TGTGCCAGCAGCTTAGGAGGACAGGCGAACACCGGGGAGCTGTTTTTT. The whole variable domain, remainder taken from reference TRBV11-1 and TRBJ2-2, is EAEVAQSPRYKITEKSQAVAFWCDPISGHATLYWYRQILGQGPELLVQFQDESVVDDSQLPKDRFSAERLKGVDSTLKIQPAELGDSAMYLCASSLGGQANTGELFFGEGSRLTVL.

At least ten counts were recorded for this clonotype. The V and J genes are TRBV6-5 and TRBJ2-5; D is undetermined. Germline V gene data show CDR1 as MNHEY and CDR2 as SVGAGI. The CDR3 spans 13 residues. Trimming shortened V by 4 bases and J by 0 bases, and 6 bases separated the two germline ends. CDR3 in amino acids: CASSSKYQETQYF. The CDR3 DNA reads as TGTGCCAGCAGTTCAAAGTACCAAGAGACCCAGTACTTC.

This clonotype was seen many times. This CDR3 is CASSILGIGTEAFF. In nucleotides, the CDR3 is TGTGCCAGTAGTATTCTGGGGATCGGCACTGAAGCTTTCTTT. This chain joins TRBV19 and TRBJ1-1; D gene uncertain. CDR3 length: 14 amino acids. Germline CDR1 reads LNHDA; CDR2 reads SQIVND (reference sequence). Trimming cost V 3 bases and J 4 bases, with 12 bases left between them.